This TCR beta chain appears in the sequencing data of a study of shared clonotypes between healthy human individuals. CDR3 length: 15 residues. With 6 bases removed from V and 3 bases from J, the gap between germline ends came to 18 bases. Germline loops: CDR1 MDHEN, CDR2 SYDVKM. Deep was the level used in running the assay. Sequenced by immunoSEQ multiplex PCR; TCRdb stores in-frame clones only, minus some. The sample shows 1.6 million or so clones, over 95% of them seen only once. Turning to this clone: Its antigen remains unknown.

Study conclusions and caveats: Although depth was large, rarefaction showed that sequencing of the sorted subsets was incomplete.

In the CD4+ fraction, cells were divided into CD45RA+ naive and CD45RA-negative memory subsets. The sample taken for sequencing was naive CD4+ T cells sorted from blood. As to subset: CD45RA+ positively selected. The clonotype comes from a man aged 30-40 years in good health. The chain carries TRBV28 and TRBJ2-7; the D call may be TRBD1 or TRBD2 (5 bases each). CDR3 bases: TGTGCCAGCAGCCCCCCGGGACCCAAAGACTACGAGCAGTACTTC. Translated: CASSPPGPKDYEQYF.